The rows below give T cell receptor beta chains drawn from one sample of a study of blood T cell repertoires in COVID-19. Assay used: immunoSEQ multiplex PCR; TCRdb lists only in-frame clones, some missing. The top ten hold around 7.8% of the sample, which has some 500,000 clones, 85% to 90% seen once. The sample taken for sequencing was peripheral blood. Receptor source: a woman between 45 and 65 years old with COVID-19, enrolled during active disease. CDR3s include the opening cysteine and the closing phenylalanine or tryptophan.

CASSQAGGEQYF	TRBV4-1	TRBJ2-7
CASSGRSNQPQHF	TRBV2	TRBJ1-5
CASSQDEGGQAETQYF	TRBV4-2	TRBJ2-5
CARSDREDTGELFF	TRBV7-9	TRBJ2-2
CASSLGGTEQFF	TRBV7-9	TRBJ2-1
CASSLNAGQGDTIYF	TRBV5-1	TRBJ1-3
CASSWAPRATDQPQHF	TRBV5-1	TRBJ1-5
CASSQDGGGAYGYTF	TRBV3-1/TRBV3-2	TRBJ1-2
CAISEVGGGYMADTQYF	TRBV10-3	TRBJ2-3
CASGQFNQPQHF	TRBV2	TRBJ1-5
CASSLEQGAPDTQYF	TRBV11-1	TRBJ2-3
CASGLAGVATRATDTQYF	TRBV12-5	TRBJ2-3
CASTDQGVPYEQFF	TRBV19	TRBJ2-1
CASSPRATNEKLFF	TRBV27	TRBJ1-4
CASSPRGGEEKLFF	TRBV5-4	TRBJ1-4
CASSYGARKGYTF	TRBV6-5	TRBJ1-2
CASSLMGLGEQYF	TRBV7-2	TRBJ2-7
CASSRQGGDREKLFF	TRBV6-5	TRBJ1-4
CASSEAGGGNYGYTF	TRBV2	TRBJ1-2
CASSETGIAYNSPLHF	TRBV2	TRBJ1-6
CATTPGISTDTQYF	TRBV6-5	TRBJ2-3
CASSPGASRKNNYGYTF	TRBV6-6	TRBJ1-2
CASSEGRANYGYTF	TRBV2	TRBJ1-2
CASSPGGMTSGGKETQYF	TRBV5-4	TRBJ2-5
CAWSPGLEAGYTF	TRBV30	TRBJ1-2
CASSLTGGQHTNQPQHF	TRBV7-9	TRBJ1-5
CASSSPGQGGNEQFF	TRBV11-2	TRBJ2-1
CASSALDRGIYGYTF	TRBV19	TRBJ1-2
CASTGSWVNTEAFF	TRBV9	TRBJ1-1
CASSSIGHRLLEKLFF	TRBV7-9	TRBJ1-4
CASSRQLTEAFF	TRBV18	TRBJ1-1
CASSSQQGPSETQYF	TRBV7-2	TRBJ2-5
CAIRGGGGELFF	TRBV2	TRBJ2-2
CASSQDIAGASDTQYF	TRBV4-1	TRBJ2-3
CASSPGNSPLHF	TRBV19	TRBJ1-6
CASSNGDGYTF	TRBV10-2	TRBJ1-2
CASSSLTSGGPYEQYF	TRBV5-1	TRBJ2-7
CASRSKLGQGTQYF	TRBV27	TRBJ2-3
CASSEAGASSGANVLTF	TRBV6-1	TRBJ2-6
CASSFTTSTDTQYF	TRBV5-1	TRBJ2-3
CASSLAQGNEKLFF	TRBV7-8	TRBJ1-4
CASSLRDTNSPLHF	TRBV5-1	TRBJ1-6
CASSIWGLGNQPQHF	TRBV19	TRBJ1-5
CASSLAPGGNTGELFF	TRBV7-9	TRBJ2-2
CASSLAEWADSLGAQYF	TRBV7-2	TRBJ2-5
CASSPGQSPNEKLFF	TRBV5-8	TRBJ1-4
CASSRPSRDYEQYF	TRBV23-1	TRBJ2-7
CASSFNRGDYGYTF	TRBV11-2	TRBJ1-2
CASSVKGYYEQYF	TRBV2	TRBJ2-7
CASSPQGAYDIQYF	TRBV5-1	TRBJ2-4
CASSLVWRMNTEAFF	TRBV7-9	TRBJ1-1
CASSPTADYGYTF	TRBV6-5	TRBJ1-2
CASSVDGGDYNEQFF	TRBV9	TRBJ2-1
CAWTTGASNQPQHF	TRBV30	TRBJ1-5
CSASREGSRDTQYF	TRBV20-1	TRBJ2-3
CASSQDARLAGGQETQYF	TRBV3-1/TRBV3-2	TRBJ2-5
CASSPLWSGGGEQYF	TRBV11-2	TRBJ2-7
CASRGRGFEKLFF	TRBV6-5	TRBJ1-4